A selection of T cell receptor beta chains follows, all from one sample in a study of regulatory T cells in long-lasting Graves disease. MiXCR, run by TCRdb on the multiplex PCR reads, gives a single entry per CDR3 protein. Altogether around 300,000 distinct CDR3 sequences are present, 22% being singletons, with the ten largest covering roughly three fifths. Sample: peripheral blood mononuclear cells (PBMCs), taken when the disease was refractory, from a patient treated with antithyroid drugs. The receptors were gathered from a female donor with Graves disease. Both conserved end residues are part of each CDR3. D genes are given only for firm matches. Clone sizes are given selectively: once, few, many, or a class where the clone is expanded.

D: TRBD1; V: TRBV11-2; size: many; J: TRBJ2-5; DNA: TGTGCCAGCAGTCAAGGACAGGGGCTAGAGACCCAGTACTTC; CDR3: CASSQGQGLETQYF
D: NA; V: TRBV11-2; size: many; J: TRBJ2-7; DNA: TGTGCCAGCAGCCCGGCAGGGCGGGGCGAGCAGTACTTC; CDR3: CASSPAGRGEQYF
D: NA; V: TRBV20-1; size: NA; J: TRBJ2-3; DNA: TGCAGTGCTACCCCACCTAACAGGGATACGCAGTATTTT; CDR3: CSATPPNRDTQYF
D: TRBD2; V: TRBV28; size: many; J: TRBJ2-5; DNA: TGTGCCAGCAGCCCCATTTTAGCGGGACAAGGGGAGACCCAGTACTTC; CDR3: CASSPILAGQGETQYF
D: NA; V: TRBV6-2/TRBV6-3; size: few; J: TRBJ1-3; DNA: TGTGCCAGCAGTTCCATTGCGGGAAACACCATATATTTT; CDR3: CASSSIAGNTIYF
D: NA; V: TRBV28; size: many; J: TRBJ1-4; DNA: TGTGCCAGCAGTCCCCAGGGGCGGGGGGTTGAAAAACTATTTTTT; CDR3: CASSPQGRGVEKLFF
D: NA; V: TRBV19; size: NA; J: TRBJ2-2; DNA: TGTGCCAGTAGTAGGGACCATGCGAACACCGGGGAGCTGTTTTTT; CDR3: CASSRDHANTGELFF
D: NA; V: TRBV20-1; size: many; J: TRBJ2-7; DNA: TGCAGTGCTAGAGGAGGCCTCGCGGCGGAGTACGAGCAGTACTTC; CDR3: CSARGGLAAEYEQYF
D: NA; V: TRBV5-1; size: NA; J: TRBJ2-3; DNA: TGCGCCAGCAGCTTAGCCGCTACTAGCACAGATACGCAGTATTTT; CDR3: CASSLAATSTDTQYF
D: TRBD1; V: TRBV7-2; size: few; J: TRBJ1-1; DNA: TGTGCCAGCAGCTTCGGGACAGCCGGGAACACTGAAGCTTTCTTT; CDR3: CASSFGTAGNTEAFF
D: NA; V: TRBV7-9; size: once; J: TRBJ1-4; DNA: TGTGCCAGCAGCTTATTTCTTGGGTGGGACCGAGACTCAACTAATGAAAAACTGTTTTTT; CDR3: CASSLFLGWDRDSTNEKLFF